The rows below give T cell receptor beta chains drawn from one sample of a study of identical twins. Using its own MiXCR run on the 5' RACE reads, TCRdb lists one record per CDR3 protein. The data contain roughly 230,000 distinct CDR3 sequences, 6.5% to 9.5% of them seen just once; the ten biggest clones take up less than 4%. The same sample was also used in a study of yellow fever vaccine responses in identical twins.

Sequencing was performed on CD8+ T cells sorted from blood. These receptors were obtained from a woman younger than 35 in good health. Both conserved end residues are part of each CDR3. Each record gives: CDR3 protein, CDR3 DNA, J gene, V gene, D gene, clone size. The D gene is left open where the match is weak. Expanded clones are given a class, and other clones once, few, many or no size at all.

CAWRGLGGGADTQYF | TGTGCCTGGAGGGGACTCGGAGGCGGGGCAGATACGCAGTATTTT | TRBJ2-3 | TRBV30 | . | .
CASSPGAPINEQFF | TGTGCCAGCAGTCCCGGGGCCCCCATCAATGAGCAGTTCTTC | TRBJ2-1 | TRBV12-3/TRBV12-4 | . | many
CSVEGVRVGEQYF | TGCAGCGTTGAAGGCGTGAGGGTGGGTGAGCAGTACTTC | TRBJ2-7 | TRBV29-1 | . | many
CASSFTGITDTQYF | TGTGCCAGCAGTTTCACAGGGATCACAGATACGCAGTATTTT | TRBJ2-3 | TRBV12-3/TRBV12-4 | . | few
CASRATSSYNEQFF | TGTGCCAGCAGGGCTACTAGCTCCTACAATGAGCAGTTCTTC | TRBJ2-1 | TRBV6-1 | . | few
CASSVAGTGVSPLHF | TGTGCCAGCAGCGTAGCTGGGACAGGGGTCTCACCCCTCCACTTT | TRBJ1-6 | TRBV9 | TRBD1 | many
CASRQQEQAFF | TGTGCCAGCAGACAGCAGGAACAAGCTTTCTTT | TRBJ1-1 | TRBV27 | . | .
CSVEGSYNEQFF | TGCAGCGTTGAAGGATCCTACAATGAGCAGTTCTTC | TRBJ2-1 | TRBV29-1 | . | many
CATSREVLPRSPNTEAFF | TGTGCCACCAGCAGAGAAGTTTTGCCGCGGTCACCGAACACTGAAGCTTTCTTT | TRBJ1-1 | TRBV15 | . | many
CSAPGDTGELFF | TGCAGCGCTCCGGGGGACACCGGGGAGCTGTTTTTT | TRBJ2-2 | TRBV29-1 | . | many
CASSQSGYQPQHF | TGTGCCAGCAGCCAATCGGGGTATCAGCCCCAGCATTTT | TRBJ1-5 | TRBV16 | . | .
CASKLSTGYETQYF | TGTGCCAGCAAACTTTCCACGGGATACGAGACCCAGTACTTC | TRBJ2-5 | TRBV27 | . | few
CASSVSGAGYEQYF | TGTGCCAGCAGTGTTAGCGGGGCGGGGTACGAGCAGTACTTC | TRBJ2-7 | TRBV12-3/TRBV12-4 | TRBD2 | few
CASSQGQGWSYEQYF | TGCGCCAGCAGCCAAGGGCAGGGGTGGTCCTACGAGCAGTACTTC | TRBJ2-7 | TRBV4-3 | . | few
CASKGGSSYNSPLHF | TGTGCCAGCAAGGGCGGGAGCTCCTATAATTCACCCCTCCACTTT | TRBJ1-6 | TRBV21-1 | . | .
CASSPGLVSDEQFF | TGTGCCAGCAGCCCCGGACTAGTAAGCGATGAGCAGTTCTTC | TRBJ2-1 | TRBV28 | TRBD2 | .
CSVLESSSYNEQFF | TGCAGCGTTCTCGAAAGTAGCTCCTACAATGAGCAGTTCTTC | TRBJ2-1 | TRBV29-1 | . | many
CASRPGTTINEQFF | TGCGCCAGCAGACCCGGGACTACCATCAATGAGCAGTTCTTC | TRBJ2-1 | TRBV10-2 | TRBD2 | many
CASSEFSGSSQETQYF | TGTGCCAGCAGTGAGTTTAGCGGGAGTTCCCAAGAGACCCAGTACTTC | TRBJ2-5 | TRBV25-1 | TRBD2 | many
CASSLTLADVQYNEQFF | TGTGCCAGCAGCCTTACTCTAGCGGACGTTCAGTACAATGAGCAGTTCTTC | TRBJ2-1 | TRBV28 | TRBD2 | many
CATSRVAGGIDEQFF | TGTGCCACCAGCAGAGTGGCAGGGGGTATTGATGAGCAGTTCTTC | TRBJ2-1 | TRBV15 | TRBD1 | many
CASSPAPGSGANVLTF | TGTGCCAGCAGCCCGGCCCCAGGGTCTGGGGCCAACGTCCTGACTTTC | TRBJ2-6 | TRBV7-9 | . | .
CASSLWTSNTGELFF | TGTGCCAGCAGTCTCTGGACAAGCAACACCGGGGAGCTGTTTTTT | TRBJ2-2 | TRBV6-2/TRBV6-3 | . | many
CASSSHWGGTDTQYF | TGTGCCAGCAGTTCCCACTGGGGGGGCACAGATACGCAGTATTTT | TRBJ2-3 | TRBV12-3/TRBV12-4 | . | .
CASSFLGGLPDTQYF | TGCGCCAGCAGCTTTCTGGGGGGTCTTCCAGATACGCAGTATTTT | TRBJ2-3 | TRBV5-1 | . | few
CASSYSNVRTVNTGELFF | TGTGCCAGCAGTTACTCGAATGTGAGGACGGTAAACACCGGGGAGCTGTTTTTT | TRBJ2-2 | TRBV6-5 | . | few
CSNQPQHF | TGTAGCAATCAGCCCCAGCATTTT | TRBJ1-5 | TRBV15 | . | .
CASRLAAAETQYF | TGTGCCAGCAGGCTAGCCGCAGCTGAGACCCAGTACTTC | TRBJ2-5 | TRBV7-9 | . | .
CSVEVAASESYEQYF | TGCAGCGTTGAAGTTGCGGCTAGCGAATCCTACGAGCAGTACTTC | TRBJ2-7 | TRBV29-1 | . | .
CATSRENGAGEAFF | TGTGCCACCAGCAGAGAAAACGGGGCGGGGGAAGCTTTCTTT | TRBJ1-1 | TRBV15 | . | few
CSARGTSGRGYNEQFF | TGCAGTGCTAGAGGGACTAGCGGGAGGGGTTACAATGAGCAGTTCTTC | TRBJ2-1 | TRBV20-1 | TRBD2 | .
CASSLASGSSYNEQFF | TGTGCCAGCAGCTTAGCGAGCGGGAGCTCCTACAATGAGCAGTTCTTC | TRBJ2-1 | TRBV7-9 | TRBD2 | .
CASSSTGDNEQFF | TGTGCCAGCAGCTCCACAGGGGACAATGAGCAGTTCTTC | TRBJ2-1 | TRBV7-9 | TRBD1 | .
CASSLQGMSEQYF | TGTGCCAGCAGTTTACAGGGGATGTCCGAGCAGTACTTC | TRBJ2-7 | TRBV27 | . | few
CSVQTGTPYEQYF | TGCAGCGTTCAGACTGGGACACCCTACGAGCAGTACTTC | TRBJ2-7 | TRBV29-1 | . | many
CSVEALGQLAFF | TGCAGCGTTGAGGCGCTCGGACAGCTAGCTTTCTTT | TRBJ1-1 | TRBV29-1 | . | many
CASSPGGGGTDTQYF | TGTGCCAGCAGCCCCGGAGGAGGCGGCACAGATACGCAGTATTTT | TRBJ2-3 | TRBV7-8 | . | many
CSARDPGAPGNTIYF | TGCAGTGCTAGAGATCCTGGGGCCCCTGGAAACACCATATATTTT | TRBJ1-3 | TRBV20-1 | . | few
CASSLSQREKTYEQYF | TGCGCCAGCAGCTTGTCGCAGCGGGAGAAAACCTACGAGCAGTACTTC | TRBJ2-7 | TRBV5-1 | TRBD2 | few